This T cell receptor beta chain originates from a study of blood T cell repertoires in COVID-19. Looking at the study overall: There were acute and convalescent COVID-19 samples, and they came from the United States, Italy and Spain. The cDNA or gDNA used as material had been derived from T cells, B-cell-depleted T cells, or PBMCs.

Method: immunoSEQ multiplex PCR; TCRdb's copy keeps in-frame clones and lacks some. Of approximately 180,000 clones listed, 70% to 90% are singletons. Trimming took off 6 bases at V and 1 base at J, with 9 bases between the two ends. Looked up from germline, CDR1 is SQVTM and CDR2 is ANQGSEA. This CDR3 is 12 amino acids long. The receptor's source is a man in his fifties or sixties with active or convalescent COVID-19. The chain recombines TRBV29-1 with TRBJ1-1; no clear D. Sequencing input: peripheral blood. The CDR3 nucleotides are TGCAGCGTAACCCAGTGGAACACTGAAGCTTTCTTT. Translated: CSVTQWNTEAFF.